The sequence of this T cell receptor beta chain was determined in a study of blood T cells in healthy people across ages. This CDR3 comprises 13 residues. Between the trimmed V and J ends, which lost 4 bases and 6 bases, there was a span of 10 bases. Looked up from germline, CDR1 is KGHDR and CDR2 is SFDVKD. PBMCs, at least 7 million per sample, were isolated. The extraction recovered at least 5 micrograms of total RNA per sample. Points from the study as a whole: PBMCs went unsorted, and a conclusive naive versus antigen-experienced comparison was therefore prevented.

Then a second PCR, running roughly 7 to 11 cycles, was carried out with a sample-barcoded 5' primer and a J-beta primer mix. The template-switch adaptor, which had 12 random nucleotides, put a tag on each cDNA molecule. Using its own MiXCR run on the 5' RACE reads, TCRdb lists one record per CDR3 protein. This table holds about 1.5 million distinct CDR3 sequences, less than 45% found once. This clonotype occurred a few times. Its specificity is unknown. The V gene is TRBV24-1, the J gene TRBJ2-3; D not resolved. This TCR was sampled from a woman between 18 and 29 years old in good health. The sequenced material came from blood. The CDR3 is CATSDLTTDTQYF. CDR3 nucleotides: TGTGCCACCAGTGACCTAACCACGGATACGCAGTATTTT.